This T cell receptor beta chain was sequenced during a study of blood T cell repertoires in COVID-19. In the study overall: The samples span acute and convalescent COVID-19 from the United States, Italy and Spain. Sources were T cells, B-cell-depleted T cells, or PBMCs; the material itself was cDNA or gDNA.

Authors' analysis steps: Nucleated cell counts were estimated from reference gene primer amplification. Measured with immunoSEQ multiplex PCR; TCRdb has only the in-frame clones, and not every one. The D gene and trimming were derived from the DNA, and the V and J assignments and clone size from that table. This sample has more than 95,000 clones, with roughly 90% found just once. CDR3 length equals 15 residues. V lost 4 bases, J lost 5 bases, and 8 bases stayed unmatched. From germline, CDR1 is LNHDA and CDR2 SQIVND (reference sequence). This sequence joins TRBV19 and TRBJ1-5, with TRBD1 identical over 7 bases. The receptor was derived from a human donor in a cohort sampled during active COVID-19. Sequenced input: peripheral blood. CDR3 DNA: TGTGCCAGTAGTAGCCCGGGACAGATAGATCAGCCCCAGCATTTT. Translation: CASSSPGQIDQPQHF.